This TCR beta chain was identified in a study of blood T cell repertoires in COVID-19 (dated by TCRdb to the early 2020s). As for the study more broadly: The collaborator samples originated in the United States, Italy and Spain and spanned the acute and convalescent phases of COVID-19. The material from the prospective study consisted of cDNA or gDNA derived from T cells, B-cell-depleted T cells, or PBMCs. Deeply sampled blood TCRbeta repertoires from subjects exposed to, actively infected with, or recovered from COVID-19 were included in the dataset. The repertoires were made available in a free public database intended to serve as a resource for research on the immune response to SARS-CoV-2. The samples were drawn from two sources: the first 160 participants of the ongoing ImmuneRACE study, and over 1,000 subjects contributed by 6 global collaborators. Nearly every sample came with metadata listing a de-identified subject ID, COVID-19 status, age in years and sex. Where available, HLA class I and class II types were obtained from metadata supplied by the sample provider rather than from assay-based typing. The study at large found these results: The amount of clinical and demographic metadata varied by source and participant and was provided uncurated.

The germline V gene (reference sequence) gives CDR1 as SEHNR and CDR2 as FQNEAQ. The CDR3 sequence holds 16 residues, the cysteine and phenylalanine included. Only CDR3 DNA remains: 48 bases, in frame from the first base. V gives up 1 base and J gives up 2 bases, and the segment between their germline ends measures 13 bases. The collaborating institutions used their own protocols to collect whole blood in K2EDTA tubes. For TCRbeta analysis, collaborators shipped samples as frozen whole blood, isolated PBMCs, or DNA extracted from either of those sample types. The table lists this clone with a count of one. It lacks a known antigen. Base qualities are not at hand, and no much larger clone is one base apart. The immunoSEQ Assay, a bias-controlled multiplex PCR, was used to amplify TCRbeta CDR3 regions from genomic DNA. Under the source paper's analysis protocol: Nucleated cell counts per sample were estimated from amplification of reference gene primers within the assay. To quantify the absolute abundance of each unique TCRbeta CDR3 rearrangement, sequence reads were collapsed and filtered. Productive Simpson clonality was computed per sample as the square root of Simpson's diversity index over productive rearrangements. The table comes from immuneACCESS by way of TCRdb, which keeps in-frame sequences with V and J called. Part of the clones is missing from these tables; in studies checked, under half for an unresolved V gene and the rest for unknown reasons. V, J and clone size are taken as reported in that table, and D and trimming were inferred from the DNA itself. Across this sample there are tens of thousands of clones, with 85% to 90% seen only once. The ten biggest clones cover around 4.8% of the sample.

Sequences were obtained from peripheral blood. The TCR comes from a man in his 60s with acute or convalescent COVID-19. The V and J genes are TRBV7-9 and TRBJ2-3, with TRBD1 tentatively as D gene (6 bases match). The DNA reads TGTGCCAGCAGCTTAGGTGTAGGGGGTGACACAGATACGCAGTATTTT. It translates as CASSLGVGGDTDTQYF.